This T cell receptor (beta chain) was captured by sequencing in a study of T cell responses to AZD1222 COVID-19 vaccine. Findings and limits, study-wide: The study identified only five to seven AZD1222 recipients as seropositive at baseline. Unmutated regions of variants are reportedly targeted by nearly half of spike-specific TCRs. After two AZD1222 doses, spike-specific TCR breadth and depth rose versus day 0. Repertoires were collected only later (after the peak T cell response had occurred).

Repertoires were generated with immunoSEQ multiplex PCR, while TCRdb's copy carries only in-frame clones and drops some. The data contain fewer than 150,000 clones, over 90% of them singletons. As for this clone: The target antigen is unknown.

The CDR3 has 17 amino acids. Looked up from germline, CDR1 is MNHEY and CDR2 is SVGEGT. V shed 0 bases and J shed 0 bases, with 14 bases lying between them. The sequences come from peripheral blood, collected on day 0 of AZD1222 vaccination. The gene calls are TRBV6-2 or TRBV6-3 and TRBJ2-5; D is undetermined. This TCR came from an adult in good health. CDR3 DNA sequence: TGTGCCAGCAGTTACTCGATCTCGAGCTCGTACCAAGAGACCCAGTACTTC. Its translation: CASSYSISSSYQETQYF.